Presented here are 22 T cell receptor beta chains from one specimen sequenced in a study of beta chain features in type 1 diabetes. General study findings and limits: Moderately but significantly shorter TCRB CDR3s were found in Type 1 diabetes patients in all four CD4+ subsets.

The antigens for these receptors are not known. Of the isolated RNA, all was reverse transcribed, and so the sequenced material was expressed TCRB transcripts. Using immunoSEQ multiplex PCR, the repertoire was profiled, and TCRdb retains in-frame clones only, with some absent. The sample has around 360,000 clones, about 12% seen once. The sequencing sample was made of naive CD4+ T cells from blood. These receptors were taken from a woman younger than 30 with type 1 diabetes.

This clone was seen more than once but under ten times. The chain has TRBV10-2 and TRBJ2-7, with D tentatively TRBD2 (6 bases). V lost 8 bases, J lost 5 bases, and 13 bases lay in between. Germline V CDR1 and CDR2: WSHSY, SAAADI. CDR3 length equals 12 residues. The DNA for the CDR3 is TGCGCCAGCGGAGGGACCGCGGACGAGCAGTACTTC. Amino acids: CASGGTADEQYF.

This clone was counted only a few times. V usage is TRBV18 and J usage is TRBJ2-7, with 10 positions matching TRBD1. The ends lost 8 bases at V and 6 bases at J; junction bases unmatched: 13. From germline, CDR1 is KGHSH and CDR2 LQKENI. This CDR3 has 15 amino acids. This chain's CDR3 is CASRNGGTGDSEQYF. The CDR3 DNA reads as TGTGCCAGCAGAAACGGCGGGACAGGGGACTCCGAGCAGTACTTC.

V gene TRBV5-1 combines with J gene TRBJ1-2; 7 nucleotides match TRBD1. The germline V gene encodes CDR1 SGHRS and CDR2 YFSETQ. The V segment lost 0 bases and the J segment 1 base; nucleotides outside the gene matches: 3. The CDR3 totals 15 residues. The CDR3 sequence: CASSLGDRVNYGYTF. For the CDR3, the DNA is TGCGCCAGCAGCTTGGGAGACAGGGTTAACTATGGCTACACCTTC.

The genes are TRBV19 and TRBJ1-5; D unclear. Germline CDR1 LNHDA, CDR2 SQIVND (reference sequence). There are 16 residues in the CDR3. V lost 5 bases and J lost 3, with 17 bases in between. CDR3 nucleotides: TGTGCCAGTAGTTTGTTCGCGGAGGTTTACAATCAGCCCCAGCATTTT. Translating gives CASSLFAEVYNQPQHF.

V usage is TRBV19 and J usage is TRBJ1-4; 10 bases align to TRBD1. Per the germline V gene, CDR1 is LNHDA and CDR2 is SQIVND (reference sequence). The V and J ends lost 7 bases and 11 bases, in that order; junction bases with no gene match: 13. This CDR3 spans 15 amino acids. CDR3 amino acids: CASTLSGTGVAKLFF. The DNA of the CDR3 is TGTGCCAGTACCTTAAGCGGGACAGGGGTCGCGAAACTGTTTTTT.

Here the CDR3 reads CASSLASGNYEQYF. CDR3 bases: TGTGCCAGCAGCTTAGCATCAGGGAACTACGAGCAGTACTTC. This rearrangement joins TRBV7-2 to TRBJ2-7; possible D gene TRBD1, 5 bases. Germline loops: CDR1 SGHTA, CDR2 FQGNSA. This CDR3 has 14 residues. The V gene lost 0 bases and the J gene lost 3 bases, with 9 bases spanning the gap.

This sequence joins TRBV2 and TRBJ2-1; TRBD2 might be the D (6 bases). The V gene's germline CDR1 is SNHLY and CDR2 FYNNEI. The CDR3 is made up of 15 amino acids. V was cut by 6 bases and J by 1 base, with 13 bases left in between. CDR3 amino acids: CASRGDLGSYNEQFF. CDR3 sequence (DNA): TGTGCCAGCAGGGGGGACTTGGGGTCCTACAATGAGCAGTTCTTC.

The chain joins TRBV14 to TRBJ2-1; 12 bases match TRBD1. The CDR3 loop spans 15 amino acids. J was trimmed by 5 bases and V by 3 bases; bases with no gene match: 2. Per the germline V gene, CDR1 is SGHDN and CDR2 is FVKESK. CDR3 DNA sequence: TGTGCCAGCAGCCAGGGACAGGGGGCAAACAATGAGCAGTTCTTC. Translated, it gives CASSQGQGANNEQFF.

The V call is TRBV5-1, the J call TRBJ2-5; 7 bases align to TRBD2. V gave up 3 bases and J gave up 2 bases; unmatched junction bases: 4. CDR1 is SGHRS, CDR2 YFSETQ, per germline. The CDR3 loop spans 14 amino acids. DNA for the CDR3: TGCGCCAGCAGCTGGGAGGGCAGACAAGAGACCCAGTACTTC. This encodes CASSWEGRQETQYF.

This chain uses TRBV15 with TRBJ2-3; 7 nucleotides line up with TRBD1. The germline V gene has CDR1 LNHNV and CDR2 YYDKDF (reference sequence). The V segment lost 3 bases and the J segment 9 bases; nucleotides outside the gene matches: 15. The CDR3 is 16 amino acids. The CDR3: CATSSRPGQTTRTQYF. CDR3 coding DNA: TGTGCCACCAGCAGCCGGCCGGGACAGACGACTCGAACGCAGTATTTT.

The rearrangement links TRBV11-2 to TRBJ2-7, with TRBD1 as a possible D gene (5 bases). The germline CDR1 and CDR2 sequences are SGHAT and FQNNGV. Trimming shortened V by 2 bases and J by 3 bases, and 11 bases separated the two germline ends. This CDR3 has 14 residues. The CDR3 is CASSLIWTSYEQYF. The CDR3 DNA is TGTGCCAGCAGCTTAATTTGGACAAGCTACGAGCAGTACTTC.

This clone occurred a few times. This same CDR3 is encoded by further DNA sequences in the sample. The rearrangement joins TRBV29-1 to TRBJ1-1; tentatively, D is TRBD1 (5 bases). Germline-derived CDR1 and CDR2 are SQVTM and ANQGSEA. V gave up 6 bases and J gave up 0 bases, with 11 bases separating them. This CDR3 is 13 amino acids long. The CDR3 spells CSVAGRLNTEAFF. CDR3 in DNA: TGCAGCGTGGCGGGACGGCTGAACACTGAAGCTTTCTTT.

This clone was detected a few times. The chain carries TRBV5-1 and TRBJ2-5, with D maybe TRBD1 (5 bases). CDR1 and CDR2 (germline): SGHRS, YFSETQ. The CDR3 contains 14 residues. Trimming removed 1 base from V and 4 bases from J, with 11 bases in between. The CDR3 DNA sequence: TGCGCCAGCAGCTTGTCGCCAGGGCGAGAGACCCAGTACTTC. It specifies CASSLSPGRETQYF.

This clone was observed a few times. The chain is built from TRBV5-1 and TRBJ2-7; 9 nucleotides agree with TRBD1. Germline values: CDR1 SGHRS, CDR2 YFSETQ. The J segment lost 12 bases and the V segment lost 4 bases, leaving 17 bases of the junction unmatched. This CDR3 comprises 15 residues. As DNA, the CDR3 is TGCGCCAGCAGCCTGCCAGACAGGGGGGGGACCGTACGGTACTTC. Its translation is CASSLPDRGGTVRYF. Full variable domain (remainder filled in from reference TRBV5-1 and TRBJ2-7): KAGVTQTPRYLIKTRGQQVTLSCSPISGHRSVSWYQQTPGQGLQFLFEYFSETQRNKGNFPGRFSGRQFSNSRSEMNVSTLELGDSALYLCASSLPDRGGTVRYFGPGTRLTVT.

This clone was observed a handful of times. The chain combines TRBV11-2 with TRBJ2-6, with D possibly being TRBD1 (6 bases). The germline V gene has CDR1 SGHAT and CDR2 FQNNGV. V was cut by 4 bases and J by 1 base, with 11 bases left in between. The CDR3 has 16 amino acids. The CDR3 nucleotides read TGTGCCAGCAGCTCCGTCAGGGGTTCTGGGGCCAACGTCCTGACTTTC. Its protein product is CASSSVRGSGANVLTF.

The V call is TRBV25-1, the J call TRBJ1-3, with no clear D. Trimming pared 4 bases from V and 2 bases from J, leaving 6 bases between. Germline V gene lookup returns CDR1 MGHDK and CDR2 SYGVNS. This CDR3 has 13 amino acids. Here the CDR3 DNA reads TGTGCCAGCAGTGTAACAGCTGGAAACACCATATATTTT. Its translation is CASSVTAGNTIYF.

This clone came up a few times. The chain links TRBV28 to TRBJ2-7; 15 nucleotides line up with TRBD2. Germline V gene data show CDR1 as MDHEN and CDR2 as SYDVKM. V lost 3 bases, J lost 2 bases, and 8 bases stayed unmatched. The CDR3 spans 18 residues. CDR3 coding DNA: TGTGCCAGCAGTTTCTTTAGGAGGACTAGCGGGAGGGCCTACGAGCAGTACTTC. It translates to CASSFFRRTSGRAYEQYF.

This clone is a singleton in its sample. This chain uses TRBV11-2 with TRBJ1-1; TRBD1 agrees at 7 bases. Trimming at V came to 5 bases and at J to 6 bases, leaving 9 bases not matched to a gene. Per germline, CDR1 SGHAT and CDR2 FQNNGV. The length of the CDR3 is 14 residues. The CDR3 DNA sequence: TGTGCCAGCAGCCGGGACAGCTCCTGGGCTGAAGCTTTCTTT. Encoded protein: CASSRDSSWAEAFF.

The genes are TRBV10-3 and TRBJ2-6; 7 bases map to TRBD1. Germline V CDR1 and CDR2: ENHRY, SYGVKD. CDR3 length: 18 amino acids. V gave up 2 bases and J gave up 4 bases; unmatched junction bases: 11. In DNA, the CDR3 is TGTGCCATCAGTGAGCAAGGACAGGCCTCGATCGGGGCCAACGTCCTGACTTTC. Translating gives CAISEQGQASIGANVLTF.

This clone was found a few times. The chain is built from TRBV18 and TRBJ1-2, with D possibly being TRBD1 (6 bases). CDR3 size: 15 residues. V lost 5 bases and J lost 4, with 17 bases in between. Germline CDR1 KGHSH, CDR2 LQKENI. The CDR3 sequence: CASSTGAGDLYGYTF. The DNA for the CDR3 is TGTGCCAGCTCAACGGGGGCGGGGGACCTCTATGGCTACACCTTC.

This clone was seen a handful of times. The rearrangement uses TRBV10-2 and TRBJ2-5, with 9 bases matching TRBD1. This CDR3 contains 17 residues. V gave up 0 bases and J gave up 6 bases; unmatched junction bases: 11. Germline V gene lookup returns CDR1 WSHSY and CDR2 SAAADI. The CDR3 loop is CASSESGGTGRAKTQYF. The CDR3 DNA reads TGCGCCAGCAGTGAGTCGGGGGGGACAGGGAGGGCGAAGACCCAGTACTTC.

This clone has just a few counts. This CDR3 reads CASSGHSSYEQYF. The CDR3 DNA follows: TGTGCCAGCAGCGGTCACAGCTCCTACGAGCAGTACTTC. This chain links TRBV9 with TRBJ2-7, with unresolved D. Germline V gene sequence: CDR1 SGDLS, CDR2 YYNGEE. The CDR3 is 13 residues long. Trimming cost V 3 bases and J 0 bases, with 7 bases left between them.